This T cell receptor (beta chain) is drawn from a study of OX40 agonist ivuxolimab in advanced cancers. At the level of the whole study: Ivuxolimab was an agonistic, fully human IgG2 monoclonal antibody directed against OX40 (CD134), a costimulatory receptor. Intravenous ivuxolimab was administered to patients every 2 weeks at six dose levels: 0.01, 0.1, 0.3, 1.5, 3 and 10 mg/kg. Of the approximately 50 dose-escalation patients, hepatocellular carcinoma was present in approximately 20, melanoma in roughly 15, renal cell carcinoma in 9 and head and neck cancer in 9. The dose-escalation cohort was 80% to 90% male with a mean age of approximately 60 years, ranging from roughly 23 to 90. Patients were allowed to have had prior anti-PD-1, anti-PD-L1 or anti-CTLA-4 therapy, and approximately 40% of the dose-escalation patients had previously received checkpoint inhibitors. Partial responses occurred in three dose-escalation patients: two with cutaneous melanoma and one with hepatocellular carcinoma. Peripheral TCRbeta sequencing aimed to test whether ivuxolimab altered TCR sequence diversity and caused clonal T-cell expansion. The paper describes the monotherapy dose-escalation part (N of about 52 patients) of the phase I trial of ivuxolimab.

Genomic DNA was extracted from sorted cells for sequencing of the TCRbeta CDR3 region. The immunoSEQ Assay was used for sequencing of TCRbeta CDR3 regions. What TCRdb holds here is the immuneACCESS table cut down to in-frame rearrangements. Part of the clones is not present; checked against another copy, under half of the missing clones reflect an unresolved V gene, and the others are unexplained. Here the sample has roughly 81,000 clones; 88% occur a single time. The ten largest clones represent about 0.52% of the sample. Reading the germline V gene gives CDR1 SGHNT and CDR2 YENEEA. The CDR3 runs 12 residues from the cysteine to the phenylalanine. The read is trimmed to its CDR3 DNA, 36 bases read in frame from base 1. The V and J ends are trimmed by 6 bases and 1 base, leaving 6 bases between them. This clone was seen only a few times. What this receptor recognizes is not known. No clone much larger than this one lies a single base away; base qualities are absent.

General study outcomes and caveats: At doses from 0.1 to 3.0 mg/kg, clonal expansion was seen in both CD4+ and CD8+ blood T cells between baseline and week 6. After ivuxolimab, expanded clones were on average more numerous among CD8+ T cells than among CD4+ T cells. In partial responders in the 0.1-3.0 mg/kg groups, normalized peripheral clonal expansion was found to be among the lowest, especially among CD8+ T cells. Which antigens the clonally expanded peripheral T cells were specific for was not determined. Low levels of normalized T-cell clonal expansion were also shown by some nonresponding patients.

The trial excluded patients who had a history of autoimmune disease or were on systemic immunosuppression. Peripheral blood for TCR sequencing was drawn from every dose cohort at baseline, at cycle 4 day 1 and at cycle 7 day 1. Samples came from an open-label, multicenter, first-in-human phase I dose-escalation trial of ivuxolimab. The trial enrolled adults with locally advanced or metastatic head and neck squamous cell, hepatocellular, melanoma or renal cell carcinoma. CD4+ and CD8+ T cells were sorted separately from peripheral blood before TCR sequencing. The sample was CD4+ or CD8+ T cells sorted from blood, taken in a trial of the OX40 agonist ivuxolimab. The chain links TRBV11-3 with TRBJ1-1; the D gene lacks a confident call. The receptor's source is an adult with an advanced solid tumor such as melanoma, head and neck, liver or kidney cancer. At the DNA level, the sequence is TGTGCCAGCAGGGGAACGAACACTGAAGCTTTCTTT. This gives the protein CASRGTNTEAFF.